The 10 T cell receptor beta chains below all came from one sample that was sequenced in a study of neurological immune-mediated disorders. TCRdb processed the 5' RACE reads anew with MiXCR; each CDR3 protein has one entry. The sample holds more than 20,000 distinct CDR3 sequences, roughly 15% seen once. The material sequenced was PBMCs. The receptors originated from a female donor with HTLV-1-associated myelopathy (HAM/TSP).

This clonotype was observed many times. The chain combines TRBV18 with TRBJ2-1; 11 bases are a match to TRBD2. V was clipped by 3 bases and J by 8 bases; unmatched bases: 3. The CDR3 runs 14 residues. The germline CDR1 and CDR2 sequences are KGHSH and LQKENI. The CDR3 here is CASSPNSGRDEQFF. CDR3 sequence (DNA): TGTGCCAGCTCACCTAATAGCGGGAGGGATGAGCAGTTCTTC.

This clonotype was seen many times. The chain combines TRBV19 with TRBJ2-1; tentatively, D is TRBD2 (6 bases). There are 14 residues in the CDR3. CDR1 LNHDA and CDR2 SQIVND come from the germline V gene (reference sequence). V was shortened by 1 base and J by 7 bases, with 11 bases between the two germline ends. For the CDR3, the DNA is TGTGCCAGTAGTATAGCAGGGACTCCTAATGAGCAGTTCTTC. Protein product: CASSIAGTPNEQFF.

The table lists this clonotype with many counts. The chain recombines TRBV20-1 with TRBJ2-7; 13 nucleotides line up with TRBD2. CDR3 length equals 15 residues. Germline-derived CDR1 and CDR2 are DFQATT and SNEGSKA (reference sequence). The V and J ends lost 6 bases and 0 bases, in that order; junction bases with no gene match: 5. The CDR3 nucleotides are TGCAGTGCCCTAAGGACTAGCGGGGGCTCCTACGAGCAGTACTTC. This gives the protein CSALRTSGGSYEQYF.

This clonotype has a count of ten or more. The chain joins TRBV7-6 to TRBJ1-1; maybe TRBD1 (6 bases). With 5 bases removed from V and 1 base from J, the gap between germline ends came to 20 bases. The germline gives CDR1 SGHVS, CDR2 FNYEAQ. The CDR3 covers 17 residues. CDR3 amino acids: CASSPRRAGQKNTEAFF. The DNA for the CDR3 is TGTGCCAGCAGCCCCCGTAGGGCGGGACAAAAGAACACTGAAGCTTTCTTT. Full variable domain (missing parts from reference TRBV7-6 and TRBJ1-1): GAGVSQSPRYKVTKRGQDVALRCDPISGHVSLYWYRQALGQGPEFLTYFNYEAQQDKSGLPNDRFSAERPEGSISTLTIQRTEQRDSAMYRCASSPRRAGQKNTEAFFGQGTRLTVV.

Written as DNA, the CDR3 is TGCGCCAGCACAAGGGACAGCTACAATGAGCAGTTCTTC. It is translated as CASTRDSYNEQFF. This chain connects TRBV5-1 to TRBJ2-1; 7 bases are shared with TRBD1. The CDR3 extends over 13 amino acids. V dropped 6 bases and J dropped 3; count of bases not matched to a gene: 3. The germline V gene encodes CDR1 SGHRS and CDR2 YFSETQ.

On this clonotype itself: Its ends do not fully match the called genes, so a read error is possible. This chain connects TRBV4-2 to TRBJ2-7; 7 bases align to TRBD1. Germline V gene data show CDR1 as LGHNA and CDR2 as YNFKEQ. This CDR3 has 17 amino acids. Here the CDR3 reads CVSSQDREGARADEQYF. CDR3 sequence (DNA): TGTGTCAGCAGCCAAGATAGAGAGGGGGCGCGTGCGGACGAGCAGTACTTT.

This chain joins TRBV7-9 and TRBJ1-1, with D possibly TRBD1 on 6 matching bases. This CDR3 spans 15 amino acids. The germline gives CDR1 SEHNR, CDR2 FQNEAQ (reference sequence). Trimming shortened V by 2 bases and J by 4 bases, and 14 bases separated the two germline ends. CDR3 amino acids: CASSLRGSRVTEAFF. CDR3 DNA: TGTGCCAGCAGCTTAAGGGGGTCGCGTGTCACTGAAGCTTTCTTT.

In its sample, this clonotype was seen many times. The chain employs TRBV29-1 and TRBJ2-1; maybe TRBD1 (5 bases). V was shortened by 5 bases and J by 8 bases, with 13 bases between the two germline ends. The CDR3 is 12 amino acids. Per the germline V gene, CDR1 is SQVTM and CDR2 is ANQGSEA. The CDR3, as DNA: TGCAGCGTTAACGACGCAGGGTATGAGCAGTTCTTC. It yields the protein CSVNDAGYEQFF.

This clonotype has ten or more counts. The chain is built from TRBV6-5 and TRBJ1-4, with TRBD1 matching 8 bases. The J segment lost 6 bases and the V segment lost 6 bases, leaving 6 bases of the junction unmatched. Germline V gene data show CDR1 as MNHEY and CDR2 as SVGAGI. The length of the CDR3 is 14 residues. The CDR3 reads CASRPGGRDEKLFF. In DNA, the CDR3 is TGTGCCAGCAGGCCAGGGGGCCGGGATGAAAAACTGTTTTTT.

Many counts were recorded for this clonotype. The chain employs TRBV14 and TRBJ2-1; D gene ambiguous. V gave up 2 bases and J gave up 4 bases, with 18 bases separating them. The CDR3 sequence is 17 residues long. Per the germline V gene, CDR1 is SGHDN and CDR2 is FVKESK. CDR3 in DNA: TGTGCCAGCAGCCAACACACCCGCCTCTCCGGGTACAATGAGCAGTTCTTC. It translates to CASSQHTRLSGYNEQFF.